These 6 T cell receptor beta chains came from one sample sequenced in a study of CXCR3-negative and CXCR3-positive naive CD8 T cells. General study points: Compared with CXCR3-negative naive cells, CXCR3-positive naive cells showed more hydrophobic TRB CDR3s.

The libraries of TRB cDNA were prepared using 5' RACE with UMI labels. TCRdb re-analyzed the 5' RACE reads; it lists each CDR3 protein once, without DNA. The sample yields 130,000 or so distinct CDR3 sequences, of which the top ten take up approximately 0.4%. These receptors have no known antigen. Sequenced: naive CXCR3+ CD8+ T cells from blood. Subset of the sample: CD45RO-CCR7+CD27+CD95- naive CD8+ T cells expressing CXCR3 (TNR3+). Receptor source: a human donor in good health. Some clones in this sample may be carry-over from other donors' samples.

The rearrangement joins TRBV28 to TRBJ2-1; the TRBD2 assignment by TCRdb is unverifiable without DNA. This CDR3 region has 13 residues. Germline lookup yields CDR1 MDHEN and CDR2 SYDVKM. The CDR3 loop reads CASSLRLYNEQFF.

The chain links TRBV11-2 to TRBJ2-7. The CDR3 runs 14 residues. Per the germline V gene, CDR1 is SGHAT and CDR2 is FQNNGV. CDR3 protein: CASSIAVTTYEQYF.

This chain uses TRBV7-9 with TRBJ2-7; TCRdb gives TRBD2 as the D gene, but with no DNA this cannot be confirmed. The CDR3 covers 16 residues. The germline CDR1 and CDR2 sequences are SEHNR and FQNEAQ (reference sequence). CDR3 protein: CASSLGTGTFSYEQYF.

CDR3 sequence: CASSFTEYTEAFF. The rearrangement joins TRBV7-9 to TRBJ1-1. Germline V gives CDR1 SEHNR, CDR2 FQNEAQ (reference sequence). This CDR3 has 13 residues.

The chain links TRBV28 to TRBJ2-7; the TCRdb D gene call, TRBD1, has no DNA to confirm it. The CDR3 totals 15 residues. CDR1 MDHEN and CDR2 SYDVKM come from the germline V gene. CDR3: CASRVQGGGSYEQYF.

CDR3 loop: CASSSRPGLAEDSGANVLTF. The V gene is TRBV12-3 or TRBV12-4, the J gene TRBJ2-6; TCRdb gives TRBD2 as the D gene, but with no DNA this cannot be confirmed. This CDR3 contains 20 residues.